Described below is a single TCR beta chain sequence and its context. Antigen specificity is unknown. RNA in amounts of roughly 0.5 to 1 ug was reverse transcribed with random hexamers. Amplification of TCR beta CDR3 spanned 54 Vbeta and 13 Jbeta via immunoSEQ multiplex PCR. TCRdb reprocessed the immunoSEQ multiplex PCR reads via MiXCR and lists one record per CDR3 protein. The repertoire holds 92,000 or so distinct CDR3 sequences, approximately 96% seen once, with 0.62% in the top ten. These data originate in a study of CD8 T cells in Susac syndrome. Overall study: Within the sequenced group of Susac syndrome patients, about 6 showed active disease and about eight were in remission. Whole-study findings and limits: Total CD8+ and CD8+ TEMRA repertoires contained over 15 and five Susac-specific public clones, respectively.

The V gene's germline CDR1 is LGHDT and CDR2 YNNKEL (reference sequence). V trimming: 3 bases; J trimming: 6 bases; junction bases outside the gene matches: 10. This CDR3 has 15 residues. Material: CD8+ T cells from PBMCs. The sequence came from a human donor with Susac syndrome. The V call is TRBV3-1, the J call TRBJ2-7; TRBD1 aligns across 8 bases. CDR3 sequence reads: CASSHYTGQGGEQYF. CDR3 coding DNA: TGTGCCAGCAGCCACTATACCGGACAGGGAGGCGAGCAGTACTTC.